This T cell receptor beta chain was identified in a study of cytomegalovirus exposure and HLA in healthy donors. Study-level findings and limits: Later on, an analysis found that several of the most significant clusters appeared to be linked to common viral pathogens, which included parvovirus B19.

Every donor was a healthy person donating bone marrow. The PCR ran on 60 Vbeta and 13 Jbeta primers. Method: immunoSEQ multiplex PCR; TCRdb's copy keeps in-frame clones and lacks some. The data contain about 100,000 clones, around 82% of them seen just once; the ten biggest clones take up 4%. The CDR3 sequence is 14 residues long. CDR1 and CDR2 (germline): SNHLY, FYNNEI. V gave up 3 bases and J gave up 5 bases, with 11 bases separating them. Remarks on this clone: The antigen is unknown.

This sequence was found in a woman aged 45-59 years in good health and CMV-seropositive. The sequencing sample was made of PBMCs. The rearrangement uses TRBV2 and TRBJ1-3; a weak D match, TRBD1 (5 bases). The CDR3 here is CASSEGRARNTIYF. The DNA of the CDR3 is TGTGCCAGCAGTGAGGGCAGGGCAAGAAACACCATATATTTT.